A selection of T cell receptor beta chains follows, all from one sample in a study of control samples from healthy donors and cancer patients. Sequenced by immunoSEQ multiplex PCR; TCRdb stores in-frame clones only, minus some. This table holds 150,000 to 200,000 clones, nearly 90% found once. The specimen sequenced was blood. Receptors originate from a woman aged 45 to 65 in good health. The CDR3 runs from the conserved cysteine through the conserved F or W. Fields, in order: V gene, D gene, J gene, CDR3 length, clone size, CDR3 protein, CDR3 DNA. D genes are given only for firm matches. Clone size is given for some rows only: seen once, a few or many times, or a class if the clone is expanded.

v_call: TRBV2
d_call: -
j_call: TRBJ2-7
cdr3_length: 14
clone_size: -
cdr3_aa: CASNGGTERYEQYF
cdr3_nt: TGTGCCAGCAACGGGGGGACAGAAAGGTACGAGCAGTACTTC

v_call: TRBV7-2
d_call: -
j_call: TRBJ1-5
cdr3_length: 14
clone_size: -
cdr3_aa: CASSLGNSNQPQHF
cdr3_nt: TGTGCCAGCAGCTTAGGAAATAGCAATCAGCCCCAGCATTTT

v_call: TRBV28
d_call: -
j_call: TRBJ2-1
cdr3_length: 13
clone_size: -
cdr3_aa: CASEPAFYNEQFF
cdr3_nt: TGTGCCAGCGAGCCCGCTTTTTACAATGAGCAGTTCTTC

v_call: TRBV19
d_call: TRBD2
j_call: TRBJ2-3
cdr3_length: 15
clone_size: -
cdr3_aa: CASTRSREGSDTQYF
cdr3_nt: TGTGCCAGTACCCGGTCGCGGGAGGGGTCAGATACGCAGTATTTT

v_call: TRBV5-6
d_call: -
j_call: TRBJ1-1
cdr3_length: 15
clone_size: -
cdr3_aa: CASSGRGGNPTEAFF
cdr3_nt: TGTGCCAGCAGCGGGAGAGGGGGGAACCCCACTGAAGCTTTCTTT

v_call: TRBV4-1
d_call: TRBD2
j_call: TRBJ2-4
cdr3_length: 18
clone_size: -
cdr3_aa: CASSQSGLAGVLKNIQYF
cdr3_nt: TGCGCCAGCAGCCAATCCGGGCTAGCGGGAGTACTGAAAAACATTCAGTACTTC

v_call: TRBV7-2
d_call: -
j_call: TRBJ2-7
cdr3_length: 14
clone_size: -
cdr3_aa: CASSFRTVPYEQYF
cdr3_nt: TGTGCCAGCAGCTTCCGGACGGTGCCCTACGAGCAGTACTTC

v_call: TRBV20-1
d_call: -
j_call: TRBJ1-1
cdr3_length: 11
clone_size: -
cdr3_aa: CSARGDTEAFF
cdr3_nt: TGCAGTGCTAGAGGGGACACTGAAGCTTTCTTT

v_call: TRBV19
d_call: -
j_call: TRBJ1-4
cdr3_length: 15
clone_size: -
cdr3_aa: CASRRAVTTNEKLFF
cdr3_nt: TGTGCCAGCAGGAGAGCAGTTACAACTAATGAAAAACTGTTTTTT

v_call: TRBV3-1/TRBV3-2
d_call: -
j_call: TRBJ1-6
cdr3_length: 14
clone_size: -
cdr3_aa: CASSEVGYNSPLHF
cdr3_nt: TGTGCCAGCTCAGAGGTGGGCTACAATTCACCCCTCCACTTT

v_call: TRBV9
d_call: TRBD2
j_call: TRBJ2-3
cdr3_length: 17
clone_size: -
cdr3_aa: CASSVFPSGGAGDTQYF
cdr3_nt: TGTGCCAGCAGCGTATTTCCTAGCGGGGGGGCGGGAGATACGCAGTATTTT

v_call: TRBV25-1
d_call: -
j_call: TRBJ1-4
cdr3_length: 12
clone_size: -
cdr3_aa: CASGGANEKLFF
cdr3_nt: TGTGCCAGCGGGGGGGCTAATGAAAAACTGTTTTTT

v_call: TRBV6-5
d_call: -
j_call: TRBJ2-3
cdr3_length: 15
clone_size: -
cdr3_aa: CASSRSGSEVDTQYF
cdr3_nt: TGTGCCAGCAGTCGGTCAGGGTCGGAGGTAGATACGCAGTATTTT

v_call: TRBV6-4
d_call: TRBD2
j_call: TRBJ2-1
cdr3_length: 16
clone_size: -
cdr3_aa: CASSEVGGSSYNEQFF
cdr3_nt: TGTGCCAGCAGTGAGGTAGGCGGGAGCTCCTACAATGAGCAGTTCTTC

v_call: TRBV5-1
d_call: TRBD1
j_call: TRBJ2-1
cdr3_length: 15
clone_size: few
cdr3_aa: CASRAGQGAINEQFF
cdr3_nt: TGCGCCAGCAGGGCGGGACAGGGGGCAATCAATGAGCAGTTCTTC

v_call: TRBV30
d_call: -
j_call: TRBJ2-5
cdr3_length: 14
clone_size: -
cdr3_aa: CAWSVVRGGETQYF
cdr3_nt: TGTGCCTGGAGTGTAGTAAGGGGGGGAGAGACCCAGTACTTC

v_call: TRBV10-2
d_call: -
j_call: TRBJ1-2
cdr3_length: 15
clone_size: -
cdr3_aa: CASSESTDRLRGYTF
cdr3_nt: TGCGCCAGCAGTGAGTCGACCGACCGCCTACGGGGCTACACCTTC

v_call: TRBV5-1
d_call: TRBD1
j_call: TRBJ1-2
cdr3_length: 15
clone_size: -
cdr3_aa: CASSFLDRLNYGYTF
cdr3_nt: TGCGCCAGCAGCTTTTTGGACAGGCTGAACTATGGCTACACCTTC

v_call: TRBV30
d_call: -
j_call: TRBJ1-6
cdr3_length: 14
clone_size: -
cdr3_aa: CAWSPLGGGSPLHF
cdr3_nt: TGTGCCTGGAGCCCCTTAGGGGGGGGTTCACCCCTCCACTTT

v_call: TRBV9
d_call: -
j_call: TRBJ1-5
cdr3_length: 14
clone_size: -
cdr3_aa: CASSQYEGSQPQHF
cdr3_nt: TGTGCCAGCAGCCAGTATGAGGGCTCTCAGCCCCAGCATTTT

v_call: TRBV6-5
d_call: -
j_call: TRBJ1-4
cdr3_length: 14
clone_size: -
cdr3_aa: CASGRQTTNEKLFF
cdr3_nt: TGTGCCAGCGGTAGACAGACAACTAATGAAAAACTGTTTTTT

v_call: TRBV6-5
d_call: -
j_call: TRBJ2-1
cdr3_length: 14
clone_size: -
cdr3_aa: CASSTPRDSNEQFF
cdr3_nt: TGTGCCAGCAGTACACCCCGGGATTCCAATGAGCAGTTCTTC

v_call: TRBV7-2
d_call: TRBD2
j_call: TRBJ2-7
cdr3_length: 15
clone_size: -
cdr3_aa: CASSLAGRLASEQYF
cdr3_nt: TGTGCCAGCAGCTTAGCGGGTAGACTAGCTAGCGAGCAGTACTTC

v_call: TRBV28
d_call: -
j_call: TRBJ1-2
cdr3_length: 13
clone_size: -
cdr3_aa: CASSLGGGYGYTF
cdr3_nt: TGTGCCAGCAGTTTGGGCGGGGGCTATGGCTACACCTTC

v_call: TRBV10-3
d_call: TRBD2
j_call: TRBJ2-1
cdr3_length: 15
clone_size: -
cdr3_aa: CAISESSGGILGQFF
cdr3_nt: TGTGCCATCAGTGAGTCTAGCGGGGGGATCCTCGGGCAGTTCTTC

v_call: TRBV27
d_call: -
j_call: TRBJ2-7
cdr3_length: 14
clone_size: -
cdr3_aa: CASSLWRSSYEQYF
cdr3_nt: TGTGCCAGCAGTTTATGGCGCAGCTCCTACGAGCAGTACTTC

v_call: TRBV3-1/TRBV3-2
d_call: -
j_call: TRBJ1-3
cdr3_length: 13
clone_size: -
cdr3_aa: CASSLTDGNTIYF
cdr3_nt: TGTGCCAGCAGCCTGACGGATGGAAACACCATATATTTT

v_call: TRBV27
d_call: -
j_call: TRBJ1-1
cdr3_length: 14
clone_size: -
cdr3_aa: CASSFSPTRAEAFF
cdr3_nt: TGTGCCAGCAGTTTCTCCCCGACCAGGGCTGAAGCTTTCTTT